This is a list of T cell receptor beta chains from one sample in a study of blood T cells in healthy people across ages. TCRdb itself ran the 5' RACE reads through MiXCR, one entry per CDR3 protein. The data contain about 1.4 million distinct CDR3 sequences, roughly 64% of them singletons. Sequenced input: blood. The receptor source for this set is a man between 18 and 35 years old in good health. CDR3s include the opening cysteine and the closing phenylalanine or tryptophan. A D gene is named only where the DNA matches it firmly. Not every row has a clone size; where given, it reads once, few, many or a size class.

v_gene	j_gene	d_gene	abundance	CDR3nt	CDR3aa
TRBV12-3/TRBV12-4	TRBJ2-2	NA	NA	TGTGCCAGCAATTTGAGTCGAACCGGGGAGCTGTTTTTT	CASNLSRTGELFF
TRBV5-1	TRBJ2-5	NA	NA	TGCGCCAGCAGCGCCGGCGACTCTGGGATAAGAGAGACCCAGTACTTC	CASSAGDSGIRETQYF
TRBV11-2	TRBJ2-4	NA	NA	TGTGCCAGCAGCCCGATGGGGGCAGGGGCACTAGCCAAAAACATTCAGTACTTC	CASSPMGAGALAKNIQYF
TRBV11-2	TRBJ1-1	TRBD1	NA	TGTGCCAGCAGAAACAGGGGGCTGGACCTATGGGACACTGAAGCTTTCTTT	CASRNRGLDLWDTEAFF
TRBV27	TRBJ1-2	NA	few	TGTGCCAGCAGTTTAACGGACGGGTGGGTCTATGGCTACACCTTC	CASSLTDGWVYGYTF
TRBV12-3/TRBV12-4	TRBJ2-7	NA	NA	TGTGCCAGCTCCCGTGAAGTTACTGGGCAGTACTTC	CASSREVTGQYF
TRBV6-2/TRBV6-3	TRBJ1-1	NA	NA	TGTGCCAGCAGTTCCGTCCCCCGGGGGGAAGCTTTCTTT	CASSSVPRGEAFF
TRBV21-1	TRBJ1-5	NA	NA	TGTGCCAGCAGCAAAGGGAACCGGGACGGGAATCAGCCCCAGCATTTT	CASSKGNRDGNQPQHF
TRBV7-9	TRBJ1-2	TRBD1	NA	TGTGCCAGCAGCTCTATGGACAGGGGGGTCGGTGGCTACACCTTC	CASSSMDRGVGGYTF
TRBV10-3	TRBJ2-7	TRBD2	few	TGTGCCACCCGACCTAGCGGGCCCTACGAGCAGTACTTC	CATRPSGPYEQYF
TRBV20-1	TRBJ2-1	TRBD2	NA	TGCAGTGCTAGAGATGCCGGGGGGGCCTACAATGAGCAGTTCTTC	CSARDAGGAYNEQFF
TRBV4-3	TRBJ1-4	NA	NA	TGCGCCAGCAGCCAAGATACCTTCAGGGGTGGTGAAAAACTGTTTTTT	CASSQDTFRGGEKLFF
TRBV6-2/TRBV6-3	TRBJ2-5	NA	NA	TGTGCCAGCTACCCCCTCTTACAGGGACAAGAGACCCAGTACTTC	CASYPLLQGQETQYF
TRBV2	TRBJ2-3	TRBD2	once	TGTGCCAGCAGTGAAGTCCCACTAGCGGGAGGGCCCGTAGATACGCAGTATTTT	CASSEVPLAGGPVDTQYF
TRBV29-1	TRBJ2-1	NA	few	TGCAGCGTTTTCCCGATTAGCGGTTCCTACAATGAGCAGTTCTTC	CSVFPISGSYNEQFF
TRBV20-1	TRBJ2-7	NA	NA	TGCAGTGCTAGAAAGGATGGAAACAATGAGCAGTACTTC	CSARKDGNNEQYF
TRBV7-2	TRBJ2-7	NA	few	TGTGCCAGCAGCTTTGGTGTCAGATTCTACGAGCAGTACTTC	CASSFGVRFYEQYF
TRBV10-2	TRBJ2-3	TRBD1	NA	TGCGCCAGCAAGGGGATTTTTGGACAGGGAAGGGTCGGCACAGATACGCAGTATTTT	CASKGIFGQGRVGTDTQYF
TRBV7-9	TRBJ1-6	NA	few	TGTGCCAGCAGCTTAGACACGGCTCATAATTCACCCCTCCACTTT	CASSLDTAHNSPLHF
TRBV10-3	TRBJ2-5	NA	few	TGTGCCATCAGTGACGGCGAGGAGGAGACCCAGTACTTC	CAISDGEEETQYF
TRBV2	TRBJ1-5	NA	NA	TGTGCCAGCAGTGAATCTAAGGGGAATCAGCCCCAGCATTTT	CASSESKGNQPQHF
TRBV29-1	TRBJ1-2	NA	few	TGCAGCGTTGAAGAGGGTGGCCGGGTTGATGGCTACACCTTC	CSVEEGGRVDGYTF
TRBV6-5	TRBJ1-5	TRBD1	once	TGTGCCAGCGGACGGCGGACAGGGATATACAATCAGCCCCAGCATTTT	CASGRRTGIYNQPQHF
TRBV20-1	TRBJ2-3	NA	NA	TGCAGTGCTGCACCGGGCCTTGGGAATCCAGATACGCAGTATTTT	CSAAPGLGNPDTQYF
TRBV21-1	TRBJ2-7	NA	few	TGTGCCAGCAGCAAAGCCCGCAGACTAGCCCACGAGCAGTACTTC	CASSKARRLAHEQYF
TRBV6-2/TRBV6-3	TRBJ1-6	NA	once	TGTGCCAGCAGGACAGGAGACTATTCACCCCTCCACTTT	CASRTGDYSPLHF
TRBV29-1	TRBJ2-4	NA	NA	TGCAGCGTTTTAACCAGGGATCTAGCCAAAAACATTCAGTACTTC	CSVLTRDLAKNIQYF
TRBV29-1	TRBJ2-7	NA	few	TGCAGCGCAATTGAATCATACGAGCAGTACTTC	CSAIESYEQYF
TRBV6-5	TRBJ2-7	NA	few	TGTGCCAGCAGTTACCGGCAGGACCGGCGAGACGAGCAGTACTTC	CASSYRQDRRDEQYF
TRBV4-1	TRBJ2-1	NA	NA	TGCGCCAGCAGCCAAGCGGTAGGGGATGAGCAGTTCTTC	CASSQAVGDEQFF
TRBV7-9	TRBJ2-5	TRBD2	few	TGTGCCAGCAGAGGGGGACTAGCAGAGGAGACCCAGTACTTC	CASRGGLAEETQYF
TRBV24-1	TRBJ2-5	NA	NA	TGTGCCACCAGGGCTACGATCCCATCAGAGACCCAGTACTTC	CATRATIPSETQYF
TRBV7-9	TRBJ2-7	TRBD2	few	TGTGCCAGCAGCATGACTAGCGGGAGGTCTACCTACGAGCAGTACTTC	CASSMTSGRSTYEQYF
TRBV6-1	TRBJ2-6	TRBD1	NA	TGTGCCAGCAGCCAACAGGGGGCGACCTCTGGGGCCAACGTCCTGACTTTC	CASSQQGATSGANVLTF
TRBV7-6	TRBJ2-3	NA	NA	TGTGCCAGCAGCTACTCCGGGACTTATACGCAGTATTTT	CASSYSGTYTQYF
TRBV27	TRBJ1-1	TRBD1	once	TGTGCCAGCAGCTCACAGGGGGAGGCTGAAGCTTTCTTT	CASSSQGEAEAFF
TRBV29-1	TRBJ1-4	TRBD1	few	TGCAGCGTTGAGGCAGGGGGCTCGGCTAATGAAAAACTGTTTTTT	CSVEAGGSANEKLFF
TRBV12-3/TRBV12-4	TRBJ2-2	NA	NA	TGTGCCTCACGGGGGGACAACGGGGAGCTGTTTTTT	CASRGDNGELFF
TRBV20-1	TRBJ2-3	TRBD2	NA	TGCAGTGCTAGGCTCCTACTAGCGGGACCTATAGATACGCAGTATTTT	CSARLLLAGPIDTQYF
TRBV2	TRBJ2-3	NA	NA	TGTGCCAGCAGTGGTGAGGCAGATACGCAGTATTTT	CASSGEADTQYF
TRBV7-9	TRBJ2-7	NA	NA	TGTGCCCGCAGCCGTCTTGTGGACAGTTTCGAGCAGTACTTC	CARSRLVDSFEQYF
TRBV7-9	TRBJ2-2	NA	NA	TGTGCCACTCGGGAGAGCACTCCCGTGTGGGGCACCGGGGAGCTGTTTTTT	CATRESTPVWGTGELFF
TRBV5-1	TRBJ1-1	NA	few	TGCGCCAGCAAGCAGGACGATAACACTGAAGCTTTCTTT	CASKQDDNTEAFF
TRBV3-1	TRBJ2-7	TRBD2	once	TGTGCCAGCAGCCTTGGGACTAGCGAAGCCTCCTACGAGCAGTACTTC	CASSLGTSEASYEQYF